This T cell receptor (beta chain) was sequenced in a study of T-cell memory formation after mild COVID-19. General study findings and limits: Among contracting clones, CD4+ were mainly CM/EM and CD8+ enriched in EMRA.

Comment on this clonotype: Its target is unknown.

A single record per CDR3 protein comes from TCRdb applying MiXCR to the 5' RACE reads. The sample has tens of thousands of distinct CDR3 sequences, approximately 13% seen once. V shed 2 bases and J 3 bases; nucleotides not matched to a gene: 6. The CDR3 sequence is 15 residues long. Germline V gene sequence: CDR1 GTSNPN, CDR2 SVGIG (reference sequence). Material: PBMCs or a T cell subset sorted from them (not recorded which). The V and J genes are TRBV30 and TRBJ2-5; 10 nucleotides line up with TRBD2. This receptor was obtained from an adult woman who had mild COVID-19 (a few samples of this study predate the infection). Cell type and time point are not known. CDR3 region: CAWSLGLAGEETQYF. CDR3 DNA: TGTGCCTGGAGTCTGGGGCTAGCGGGAGAAGAGACCCAGTACTTC.